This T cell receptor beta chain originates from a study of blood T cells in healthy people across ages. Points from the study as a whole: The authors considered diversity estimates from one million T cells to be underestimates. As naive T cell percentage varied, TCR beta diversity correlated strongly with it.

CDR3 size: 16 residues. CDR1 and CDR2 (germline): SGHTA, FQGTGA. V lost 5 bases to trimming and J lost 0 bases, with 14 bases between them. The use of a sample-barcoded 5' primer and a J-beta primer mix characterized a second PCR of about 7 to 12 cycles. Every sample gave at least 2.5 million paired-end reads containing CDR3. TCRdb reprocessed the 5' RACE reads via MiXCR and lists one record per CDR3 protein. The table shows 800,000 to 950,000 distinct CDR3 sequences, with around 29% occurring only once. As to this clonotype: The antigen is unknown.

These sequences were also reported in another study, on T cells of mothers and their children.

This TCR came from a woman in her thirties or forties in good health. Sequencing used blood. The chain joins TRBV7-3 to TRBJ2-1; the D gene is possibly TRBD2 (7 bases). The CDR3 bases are TGTGCCAGCAGCCGGGCGGGGGCAGGCTCCTACAATGAGCAGTTCTTC. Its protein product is CASSRAGAGSYNEQFF.